This TCR beta chain was recovered during a study of tissue T cells after allogeneic stem cell transplantation. Broader study findings: Few T cell clones were shared across patients, but motif clusters showed tissue-specific shared signatures. Limitations included a small, clinically heterogeneous cohort and limited sampling depth.

Worth noting for this clone: Its antigen is undetermined. Gene names are mouse gene names.

Clones were read by immunoSEQ multiplex PCR, and TCRdb kept only the in-frame ones, dropping some. The sample holds roughly 45,000 clones; roughly 73% are singletons and the top ten take 0.7%. Material for sequencing was sorted cells pooled from one or two spleens. The clonotype comes from a pool of C57BL/6 mice in good health.

The sequenced part of the CDR3 DNA is TGTGCCAGCAGCTCGGGACAGTCAAACACAGAAGTCTTC. Its translation is CASSSGQSNTEVF. The CDR3 reads in full as CASSSGQSNTEVFF. The V and J genes are TRBV3 and TRBJ1-1; TRBD1 agrees at 7 bases. Read data end 1 residue before the CDR3 end; the end is taken from the germline J gene. V lost 4 bases to trimming and J lost 0 bases; unmatched junction nucleotides: 2. The CDR3 contains 14 residues. Germline V gene sequence: CDR1 SNHLY, CDR2 FYNGKV (reference sequence).